This record concerns one T cell receptor beta chain sequence. Its antigen remains unidentified. The data derive from a study of T-cell memory formation after mild COVID-19. Study overall: TCR clusters were mostly donor specific.

Study-level findings and limits: Most CD4+ clones that shrank were in CM and EM, while CD8+ ones turned up in EMRA. Detection of some responders pre-infection suggested pre-existing cross-reactive memory T cells participated. SARS-CoV-2 specificity was not confirmed for second-wave clones peaking on day 37.

This CDR3 spans 16 amino acids. With V trimmed by 2 bases and J by 3 bases, 6 bases remained unmatched. Germline V lookup: CDR1 SGHVS, CDR2 FNYEAQ. A single record per CDR3 protein comes from TCRdb applying MiXCR to the 5' RACE reads. The sample has about 410,000 distinct CDR3 sequences, about a quarter seen once. The rearrangement joins TRBV7-6 to TRBJ2-3, with 9 positions matching TRBD1. Sequencing was done on a sample of PBMCs or a T cell subset sorted from them (not recorded which). This TCR derives from an adult woman who had mild COVID-19 (a few samples of this study predate the infection). Cell type and time point are not known. CDR3 amino acids: CASSLLPGQGTDTQYF. Here the CDR3 DNA reads TGTGCCAGCAGCTTACTACCGGGACAGGGAACAGATACGCAGTATTTT.